This TCR beta chain was sequenced for a study of T cell repertoires in cytomegalovirus infection (dated by TCRdb to about 2019). Notes on the research overall: Recently identified HLA-C-restricted CMV epitopes, whose presentation resists viral immunomodulation, were targeted by peptide stimulations together with well-studied HLA-B-restricted epitopes. The HLA type of each donor mattered for the analysis, because public TCR beta signatures pointed to carriage of CMV infection along with the matching HLA type.

The sample's treatment or condition label is to be understood as: in vitro stimulation with specific CMV peptide epitopes to enrich CMV-specific T cells. TCRdb names Illumina HiSeq 1500 as the instrument used. TCRdb reanalyzed the raw reads on its own, using fastp at Q25 for trimming and MiXCR for clone calling, and kept in-frame beta chains. Rows are unified per CDR3 protein, each entry keeping the most common DNA and genes. Present in this sample are fewer than 900,000 distinct CDR3 sequences, around 29% of which were seen just once. Of the sample, around 13% falls within the top ten clones. V lost 4 bases and J lost 0 bases; the stretch between them is 13 bases long. The CDR3, cysteine through phenylalanine, is 16 amino acids long. Only CDR3 DNA remains: 48 bases, in frame from the first base. The germline V gene (reference sequence) gives CDR1 as MNHNY and CDR2 as SVGAGI. As regards this clonotype: Its antigen target is currently unknown. No quality values exist for individual bases; no much larger clone is one base distant.

The paper as a whole reports these results and caveats: The ex vivo response was dominated by HLA-C-restricted CMV-specific TCR beta clonotypes, and the single most frequent clonotype in two of eight donors was supplied by these HLA-C-restricted clonotypes. Cumulative frequency of public TCR beta family members discriminated carriers of CMV infection plus the relevant HLA type in this cohort and an independent approximately 350-donor cohort.

In this chain, TRBV6-6 is recombined with TRBJ2-4; tentative D gene TRBD2, with 6 bases matching. This material consisted of cultured CD8+ T cells from PBMCs, taken from culture after CMV antigen stimulation. This TCR was recovered from a human donor in good health (CMV status not recorded). Some clones in this sample may be carry-over from other donors' samples. The sequenced DNA is TGTGCCAGCAGTTTACAGGAGGGACTAGCCAAAAACATTCAGTACTTC. The translation is CASSLQEGLAKNIQYF.